These 20 T cell receptor beta chains were all obtained from the same sample, sequenced in a study of blood T cell repertoires in COVID-19. Assay: immunoSEQ multiplex PCR; the TCRdb copy retains only in-frame clones and omits some. The profile covers roughly 80,000 clones, with 75% to 85% appearing a single time and around 27% taken by the ten largest. Sequencing was performed on peripheral blood. The receptor set was obtained from a woman of 80 years or more with acute or convalescent COVID-19.

The CDR3 is CASSLVDAGTYEQYF. In DNA, the CDR3 is TGCGCCAGCAGCTTGGTTGACGCAGGTACCTACGAGCAGTACTTC. The chain couples TRBV5-1 to TRBJ2-7; D is unresolved. Germline CDR1 is SGHRS and CDR2 is YFSETQ. V was shortened by 0 bases and J by 2 bases, with 12 bases between the two germline ends. The length of the CDR3 is 15 residues.

This chain links TRBV2 with TRBJ1-6; TRBD1 matches 8 bases. Germline V gene data show CDR1 as SNHLY and CDR2 as FYNNEI. V lost 5 bases to trimming and J lost 10 bases; unmatched junction nucleotides: 7. The CDR3 is made up of 14 amino acids. CDR3 coding DNA: TGTGCCAGCAGTCAACAGGGGGGTTTCTCACCCCTCCACTTT. This gives the protein CASSQQGGFSPLHF.

This sequence joins TRBV7-9 and TRBJ2-5, with D perhaps TRBD1 (6 bases). The CDR3 is 14 amino acids. V gave up 0 bases and J gave up 4 bases, with 9 bases separating them. Germline V gene data show CDR1 as SEHNR and CDR2 as FQNEAQ (reference sequence). The CDR3 DNA is TGTGCCAGCAGCTTAGCGTGGGGGCTAGAGACCCAGTACTTC. Translated: CASSLAWGLETQYF.

This clone was seen a handful of times. This sequence joins TRBV28 and TRBJ2-1; the D gene is possibly TRBD2 (6 bases). CDR1 and CDR2 (germline): MDHEN, SYDVKM. CDR3 length: 11 amino acids. V was pared by 9 bases and J by 10 bases, with 13 bases between. This chain's CDR3 is CASGTSAEQFF. The CDR3 DNA sequence: TGTGCCAGTGGGACTTCAGCCGAGCAGTTCTTC.

The CDR3 protein is CASRTLRQGVGEKLFF. CDR3 DNA: TGTGCCAGCAGAACCCTAAGACAGGGTGTGGGTGAAAAACTGTTTTTT. The V and J genes are TRBV6-6 and TRBJ1-4; 7 bases are shared with TRBD1. Per the germline V gene, CDR1 is MNHNY and CDR2 is SVGAGI (reference sequence). This CDR3 comprises 16 residues. V lost 6 bases, J lost 7 bases, and 14 bases stayed unmatched.

This clone was counted only a few times. The chain has TRBV7-2 and TRBJ2-2; TRBD2 aligns across 10 bases. The J segment lost 4 bases and the V segment lost 6 bases, leaving 5 bases of the junction unmatched. CDR3 length equals 15 residues. The germline V gene encodes CDR1 SGHTA and CDR2 FQGNSA. Here the CDR3 reads CASSPSGRATGELFF. The CDR3 nucleotides read TGTGCCAGCAGTCCCAGCGGGAGGGCCACCGGGGAGCTGTTTTTT.

This rearrangement joins TRBV18 to TRBJ1-2; D remains ambiguous. Germline CDR1 reads KGHSH; CDR2 reads LQKENI. V was cut by 2 bases and J by 7 bases, with 17 bases left in between. The CDR3 totals 15 residues. CDR3 coding DNA: TGTGCCAGCTCACCAGAGCCCGGGGATAGCCGTGGCTACACCTTC. Amino acid sequence: CASSPEPGDSRGYTF.

The V gene is TRBV7-9, the J gene TRBJ2-3, with D perhaps matching TRBD1 (5 bases). The CDR3 is made up of 16 amino acids. V was pared by 3 bases and J by 0 bases, with 13 bases between. CDR1 is SEHNR, CDR2 FQNEAQ, per germline (reference sequence). The CDR3 reads CASSFTGAYSTDTQYF. DNA of the CDR3: TGTGCCAGCAGCTTTACAGGAGCTTATAGCACAGATACGCAGTATTTT.

This chain connects TRBV27 to TRBJ2-3, with D possibly TRBD1 on 5 matching bases. Germline V lookup: CDR1 MNHEY, CDR2 SMNVEV (reference sequence). Trimming cost V 2 bases and J 1 base, with 10 bases left between them. The CDR3 covers 15 residues. This CDR3 is CASSLGLTGTDTQYF. The CDR3 coding sequence is TGTGCCAGCAGTTTAGGGCTGACAGGCACAGATACGCAGTATTTT.

The chain combines TRBV6-2 or TRBV6-3 with TRBJ1-2; D not certain. Trimming left V 2 bases short and J 6 bases short, with 13 bases between. This CDR3 is 14 amino acids long. Germline V gene data show CDR1 as MNHEY and CDR2 as SVGEGT. CDR3 in DNA: TGTGCCAGCAGTTACGGTGGCAGGTCCCATGGCTACACCTTC. It codes for CASSYGGRSHGYTF.

CDR3 protein: CATSDPGQGGYNEQFF. The CDR3 bases are TGTGCCACCAGTGATCCGGGACAGGGTGGGTACAATGAGCAGTTCTTC. The chain carries TRBV24-1 and TRBJ2-1, with 9 nucleotides matching TRBD1. The length of the CDR3 is 16 residues. Germline loops: CDR1 KGHDR, CDR2 SFDVKD. Trimming took 3 bases from V and 4 from J; bases not matched to a gene: 6.

The gene calls are TRBV7-8 and TRBJ2-1; 8 bases map to TRBD1. V was clipped by 4 bases and J by 1 base; unmatched bases: 12. Germline V gene sequence: CDR1 SGHVS, CDR2 FQNEAQ. The CDR3 has 18 residues. The CDR3 loop reads CASSSKPTGDVSYNEQFF. The DNA for the CDR3 is TGTGCCAGCAGCTCCAAACCGACAGGGGATGTTTCCTACAATGAGCAGTTCTTC.

This clone has only one observation. V gene TRBV5-5 combines with J gene TRBJ1-4; 7 bases fit TRBD1. Germline V gene data show CDR1 as SGHKS and CDR2 as YYEKEE (reference sequence). The CDR3 extends over 16 amino acids. V lost 4 bases, J lost 3 bases, and 9 bases stayed unmatched. The CDR3 here is CASSPRGQRSNEKLFF. The CDR3 region has the DNA TGTGCCAGCAGCCCTAGGGGACAGAGATCTAATGAAAAACTGTTTTTT.

J is TRBJ2-5 and V is TRBV7-2; the D gene is possibly TRBD2 (7 bases). The germline CDR1 and CDR2 sequences are SGHTA and FQGNSA. The length of the CDR3 is 14 residues. With 6 bases removed from V and 5 bases from J, the gap between germline ends came to 16 bases. This chain's CDR3 is CASSSSGGFETQYF. Written as DNA, the CDR3 is TGTGCCAGCAGTTCCTCGGGGGGCTTCGAGACCCAGTACTTC.

This chain joins TRBV7-2 and TRBJ1-2; 10 bases align to TRBD1. Germline V gives CDR1 SGHTA, CDR2 FQGNSA. J gave up 5 bases and V 5 bases, and 8 bases lay outside the gene matches. This CDR3 region has 15 residues. The CDR3 coding sequence is TGTGCCAGCAGCGTGTCCGGGACAGGGGCATATGGCTACACCTTC. It translates to CASSVSGTGAYGYTF.

The chain joins TRBV7-2 to TRBJ2-7; TRBD2 agrees at 11 bases. The length of the CDR3 is 17 residues. CDR1 is SGHTA, CDR2 FQGNSA, per germline. The ends lost 5 bases at V and 4 bases at J; junction bases unmatched: 13. CDR3 residues: CASSPRGGASGGYEQYF. The DNA of the CDR3 is TGTGCCAGCAGCCCACGGGGTGGGGCTAGCGGGGGGTACGAGCAGTACTTC.

The rearrangement joins TRBV6-9 to TRBJ2-7; TRBD2 agrees at 16 bases. This CDR3 comprises 20 residues. The germline V gene has CDR1 MNHGY and CDR2 SVAAGI. With V trimmed by 2 bases and J by 5 bases, 15 bases remained unmatched. The CDR3 loop is CASSYTGTSGRAGRSHEQYF. The CDR3, as DNA: TGTGCCAGCAGTTATACCGGGACTAGCGGGAGGGCGGGCCGGAGCCACGAGCAGTACTTC.

V and J are TRBV6-4 and TRBJ1-6; 10 bases match TRBD1. CDR3 length equals 14 residues. With 6 bases clipped from V and 8 bases from J, the junction kept 4 bases outside the gene matches. Germline values: CDR1 MRHNA, CDR2 SNTAGT. CDR3 DNA sequence: TGTGCCAGCAGGCTGACAGGGGGCGATTCACCCCTCCACTTT. It yields the protein CASRLTGGDSPLHF.

V usage is TRBV19 and J usage is TRBJ2-1; 9 bases are a match to TRBD2. The CDR3 sequence is 17 residues long. CDR1 is LNHDA and CDR2 is SQIVND in the germline V gene (reference sequence). V shed 3 bases, J shed 4 bases, and the junction held 10 bases outside the gene matches. The CDR3 sequence is CASSISAAGGAYNEQFF. The DNA of the CDR3 is TGTGCCAGTAGTATTAGCGCGGCGGGAGGGGCTTACAATGAGCAGTTCTTC.

The rearrangement uses TRBV19 and TRBJ2-7; 9 nucleotides align to TRBD1. CDR1 and CDR2 from the germline V gene are LNHDA and SQIVND (reference sequence). This CDR3 comprises 13 residues. The junction had 4 bases not matched to a gene; V was cut back by 7 bases and J by 3 bases. The CDR3 loop is CASTETGGYEQYF. In DNA form, the CDR3 reads TGTGCCAGTACGGAGACAGGGGGCTACGAGCAGTACTTC.